This T cell receptor beta chain originates from a study of T cells in Graves' hyperthyroidism and ophthalmopathy (dated by TCRdb to the late 2010s). As for the study more broadly: Peripheral blood was collected at initial diagnosis, before any treatment. An independent validation cohort of around 19 hyperthyroidism patients and about 16 patients who later progressed to ophthalmopathy tested prospective prediction of ophthalmopathy. TCR V-J signatures able to tell the groups apart were searched for in a discovery cohort of 100 patients, of whom roughly 42 had Graves' ophthalmopathy and roughly 58 had stable Graves' hyperthyroidism. The study also compared thyroid tissue and blood T-cell repertoires from several Graves' hyperthyroidism patients. The approximately 100 discovery patients were randomly divided into training and test sets at a 7:3 ratio. Once sampling was done, hyperthyroidism patients were given methimazole at a starting dose of 30 mg daily, whereas ophthalmopathy patients were given high-dose intravenous methylprednisolone. The paper describes TCR Vbeta CDR3 sequencing of 130 to 150 peripheral blood samples, made up of 43 ophthalmopathy patients, roughly 75 hyperthyroidism patients and roughly 17 progressor patients.

Based on the germline V gene, the CDR1 and CDR2 sequences are MNHEY and SVGAGI. Counted from cysteine to phenylalanine, this CDR3 has 13 amino acids. Solely the CDR3 DNA is kept, with 39 bases framed from the first base. V sheds 0 bases and J sheds 8 bases, leaving 10 bases between their ends. This clonotype appeared a few times. Its specific antigen is unknown. No quality values exist for individual bases; no much larger clone is one base distant. Hyperthyroidism patients were aged 18 to 65 years and newly diagnosed, with disease duration of less than 2 months. Exclusion was applied to patients with uncontrolled infections, other autoimmune diseases, pregnancy or lactation. Diagnoses were based on clinical symptoms, serum thyroxine and TRAb, thyroid ultrasound and orbital computed tomography. Blood from progressor patients was collected at the time of first diagnosis with hyperthyroidism, before any ophthalmopathy symptoms had appeared. PBMCs were isolated from 7.5 to 10 ml of fresh peripheral blood by Ficoll-Paque density gradient centrifugation. Patients classed as progressors first received a Graves' hyperthyroidism diagnosis and then went on to develop ophthalmopathy during follow-up. Total RNA was extracted using Trizol reagent, and RNA quality was assessed on an Agilent 2100 Bioanalyzer.

Amplification of TCR beta CDR3 regions was carried out from RNA transcripts. The TCR CDR3 was subjected to a first round of RT-PCR using the HTBI primer set and the Qiagen OneStep RT-PCR kit. Libraries were constructed in a second round of multiplex PCR, after which size selection and purification were performed. Paired-end sequencing of the libraries was performed with 100 bp reads on an Illumina HiSeq2000. Per the source publication's procedure: SOAPnuke was used to process the raw data, with reads discarded if the reads contained adapters or uncalled bases, had a mean Phred below 15, or lacked an exact constant-primer or identifier match. COPE v1.2.5 was used to merge high-quality paired reads, and clonotypes were defined as unique nucleotide sequences. MiTCR v1.1 was used to align clonotypes to the IMGT TRBV, TRBD and TRBJ reference segments. Only V-J combinations with frequency above 0.0001, covering about 99% of repertoires, were analysed. A TCS score was defined as the ratio between F50 (clonal expansion) and ExV (chaos), using BLOSUM62-based TCRdist between CDR3 peptides within each V-J. Welch's t-statistics and random forest reduced fewer than 550 V-J features to 10 to 15, which were used in a naive Bayes classifier (R e1071). TCRdb applied fastp at Q25 and MiXCR to the public reads, then kept only in-frame beta chains. One record per CDR3 amino acid sequence lists the most common genes and DNA. What appears here as the V and J calls and clone size reflects TCRdb's work, not the paper's. Counted in this sample were 650,000 to 850,000 distinct CDR3 sequences; 18% of them appeared once. Together, the top ten hold 16% of the sample.

Overall study outcomes, separate from this receptor: Ophthalmopathy was separated from stable hyperthyroidism by a 13 V-J signature model, with approximately 86% sensitivity and roughly 84% specificity obtained in cross-validation and 80%/75% obtained in testing. Most expanded thyroid clonotypes (frequency above 0.001) were also detected in blood, suggesting blood repertoires may reflect thyroid immune responses. No statistical method was used to set the sample size in advance, and investigators knew the group allocation. In validation, the model predicted progression to ophthalmopathy a median of approximately 6.3 months before onset, with approximately 70% sensitivity and roughly 79% specificity.

The receptor comes from a woman aged 45-65 years with Graves' hyperthyroidism that later progressed to Graves' ophthalmopathy. Material: blood. The chain joins TRBV6-5 to TRBJ1-2; the D gene identity is not certain. CDR3 sequence: CASSYSKEEGYTF. The bases read TGTGCCAGCAGTTACTCGAAGGAGGAGGGCTACACCTTC.